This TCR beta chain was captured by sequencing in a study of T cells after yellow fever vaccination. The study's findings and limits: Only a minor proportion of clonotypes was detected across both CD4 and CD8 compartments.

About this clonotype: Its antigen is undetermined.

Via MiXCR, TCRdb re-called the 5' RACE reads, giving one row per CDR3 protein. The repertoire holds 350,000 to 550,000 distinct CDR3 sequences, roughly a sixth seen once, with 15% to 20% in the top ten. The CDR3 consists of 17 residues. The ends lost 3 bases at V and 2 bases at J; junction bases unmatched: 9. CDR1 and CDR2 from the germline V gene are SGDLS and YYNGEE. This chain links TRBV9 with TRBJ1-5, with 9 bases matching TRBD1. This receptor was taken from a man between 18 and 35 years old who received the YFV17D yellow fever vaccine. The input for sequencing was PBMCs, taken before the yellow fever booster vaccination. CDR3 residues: CASSAEDRGMGNQPQHF. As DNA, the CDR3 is TGTGCCAGCAGCGCCGAGGACAGGGGAATGGGCAATCAGCCCCAGCATTTT.